The clone carrying this T cell receptor (beta chain) was seen only once. Its antigen is not identified. This specimen belongs to a study of memory CD4+ T cells and cytomegalovirus serostatus. Study summary: This sample comes from healthy Belgian adults, about nine CMV seropositive, some 22 seronegative. Study outcomes and limitations: Suggested: most of the CMV-linked TCR signature lies in CD4+ memory cells.

Sequencing used immunoSEQ multiplex PCR; TCRdb keeps in-frame clones, though not all of them. This sample has under 40,000 clones, with 70% to 85% found just once. The V gene's germline CDR1 is LNHDA and CDR2 SQIVND (reference sequence). V was cut by 7 bases and J by 2 bases, with 13 bases left in between. This CDR3 is 14 amino acids long. The sort gate was single viable CD3+CD4+CD8-CD45RO+ cells for memory CD4+ T cells. Serostatus was set by detecting CMV pp150, pp28, p38, p52 IgG. Sequences were obtained from memory CD4+ T cells from blood. This clonotype was sampled from an adult in good health and CMV-seropositive. The J gene is TRBJ2-3, the V gene TRBV19; D assignment may be TRBD1 or TRBD2 (6 bases each). CDR3 bases: TGTGCCAGTAAAAGGGGGGATTACACAGATACGCAGTATTTT. Encoded protein: CASKRGDYTDTQYF.